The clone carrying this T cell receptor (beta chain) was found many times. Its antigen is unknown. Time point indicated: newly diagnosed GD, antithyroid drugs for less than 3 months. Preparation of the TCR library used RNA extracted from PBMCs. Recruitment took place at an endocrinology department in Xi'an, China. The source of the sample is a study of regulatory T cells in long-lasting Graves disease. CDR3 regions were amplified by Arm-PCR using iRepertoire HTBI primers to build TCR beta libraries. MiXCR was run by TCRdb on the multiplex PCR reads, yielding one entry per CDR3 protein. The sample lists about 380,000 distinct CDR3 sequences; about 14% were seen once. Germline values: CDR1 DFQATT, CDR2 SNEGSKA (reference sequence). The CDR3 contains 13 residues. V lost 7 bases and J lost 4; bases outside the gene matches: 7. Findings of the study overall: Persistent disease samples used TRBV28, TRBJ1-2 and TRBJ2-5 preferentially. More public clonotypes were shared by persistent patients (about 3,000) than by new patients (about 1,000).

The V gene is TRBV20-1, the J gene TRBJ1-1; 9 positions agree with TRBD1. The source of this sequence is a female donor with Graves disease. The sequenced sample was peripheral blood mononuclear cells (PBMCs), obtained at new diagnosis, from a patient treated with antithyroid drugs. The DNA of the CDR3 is TGCAGTGGTCCGGACAGGGGTAGCACTGAAGCTTTCTTT. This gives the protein CSGPDRGSTEAFF.